These 7 T cell receptor beta chains came from one sample sequenced in a study of blood T cell repertoires in COVID-19. Here immunoSEQ multiplex PCR was the method, and the copy in TCRdb shows in-frame clones only, minus some. The data hold roughly 310,000 clones, with roughly nine tenths observed a single time. Sequencing was carried out using peripheral blood. These TCRs come from a woman in her twenties or thirties with COVID-19, enrolled during active disease.

V gene TRBV19 combines with J gene TRBJ1-4; no definite D call. This CDR3 region has 17 residues. Germline values: CDR1 LNHDA, CDR2 SQIVND (reference sequence). The V gene lost 3 bases and the J gene lost 8 bases, with 22 bases spanning the gap. CDR3 residues: CASSMEAVGLLGEKLFF. Here the CDR3 DNA reads TGTGCCAGTAGTATGGAGGCTGTGGGCCTCCTGGGGGAAAAACTGTTTTTT.

The chain links TRBV11-2 to TRBJ2-2, with D perhaps matching TRBD2 (5 bases). V was shortened by 7 bases and J by 1 base, with 13 bases between the two germline ends. This CDR3 contains 15 residues. The V gene's germline CDR1 is SGHAT and CDR2 FQNNGV. DNA for the CDR3: TGTGCCAGCATGATGTTGGCGGGGAACACCGGGGAGCTGTTTTTT. Its protein product is CASMMLAGNTGELFF.

CDR3 sequence reads: CASSQDPGKGEPQHF. In nucleotides, the CDR3 is TGTGCCAGCAGCCAAGATCCGGGGAAGGGGGAGCCCCAGCATTTT. The rearrangement links TRBV4-2 to TRBJ1-5, with D maybe TRBD1 (6 bases). CDR3 length equals 15 residues. CDR1 LGHNA and CDR2 YNFKEQ come from the germline V gene. V shed 0 bases and J shed 8 bases, with 14 bases lying between them.

The chain couples TRBV27 to TRBJ1-6, with D tentatively TRBD1 (5 bases). There are 13 residues in the CDR3. The V gene lost 10 bases and the J gene lost 7 bases, with 14 bases spanning the gap. Germline CDR1 is MNHEY and CDR2 is SMNVEV (reference sequence). The DNA for the CDR3 is TGTGCCACCGCCTTGCCAGGGAATTCACCCCTCCACTTT. It yields the protein CATALPGNSPLHF.

This clone came up once. V gene TRBV6-1 combines with J gene TRBJ1-2; 8 bases are a match to TRBD1. Germline-derived CDR1 and CDR2 are MNHNS and SASEGT. The ends lost 3 bases at V and 4 bases at J; junction bases unmatched: 16. This CDR3 has 18 amino acids. The CDR3, as DNA: TGTGCCAGCAGTGATGCGATCCGGGACAGGACATCTCGCTATGGCTACACCTTC. This encodes CASSDAIRDRTSRYGYTF.

The J gene is TRBJ2-1, the V gene TRBV5-1; 7 positions match TRBD1. The CDR3 sequence is 13 residues long. After removal of 3 bases from V and 4 bases from J, the junction contained 1 base not matched to a gene. Germline V gene lookup returns CDR1 SGHRS and CDR2 YFSETQ. CDR3: CASSWDSYNEQFF. The CDR3 bases are TGCGCCAGCAGCTGGGACAGTTACAATGAGCAGTTCTTC. The variable domain in full, completed from reference TRBV5-1 and TRBJ2-1, reads KAGVTQTPRYLIKTRGQQVTLSCSPISGHRSVSWYQQTPGQGLQFLFEYFSETQRNKGNFPGRFSGRQFSNSRSEMNVSTLELGDSALYLCASSWDSYNEQFFGPGTRLTVL.

This clone was counted once. The V and J genes are TRBV27 and TRBJ2-2, with 7 bases fitting TRBD2. The CDR3 has 18 residues. CDR1 is MNHEY and CDR2 is SMNVEV in the germline V gene (reference sequence). The V segment lost 1 base and the J segment 4 bases; nucleotides outside the gene matches: 12. The CDR3 region is CASSLYFWGGGRTGELFF. In nucleotides, the CDR3 is TGTGCCAGCAGTTTATATTTTTGGGGGGGTGGTCGCACCGGGGAGCTGTTTTTT.